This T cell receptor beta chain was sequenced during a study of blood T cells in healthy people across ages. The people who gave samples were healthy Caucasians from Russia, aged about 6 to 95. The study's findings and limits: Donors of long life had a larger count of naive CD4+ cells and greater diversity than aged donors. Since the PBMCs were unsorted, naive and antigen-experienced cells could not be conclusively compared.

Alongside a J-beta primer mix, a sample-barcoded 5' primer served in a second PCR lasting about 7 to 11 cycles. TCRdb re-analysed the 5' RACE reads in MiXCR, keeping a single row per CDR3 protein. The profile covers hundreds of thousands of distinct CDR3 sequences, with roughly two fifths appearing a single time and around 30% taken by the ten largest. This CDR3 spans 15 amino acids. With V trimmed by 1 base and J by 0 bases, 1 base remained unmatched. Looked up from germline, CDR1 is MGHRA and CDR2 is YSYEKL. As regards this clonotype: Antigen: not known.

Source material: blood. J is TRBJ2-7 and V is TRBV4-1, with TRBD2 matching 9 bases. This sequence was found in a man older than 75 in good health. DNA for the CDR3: TGCGCCAGCAGCCAAGTAGCGGGGGCCTCCTACGAGCAGTACTTC. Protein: CASSQVAGASYEQYF.